A single sample gave rise to the 11 T cell receptor beta chains below, sequenced in a study of cytotoxic CD8 clonotypes in ibrutinib-treated CLL. This table comes from immunoSEQ multiplex PCR, and its TCRdb copy is limited to in-frame clones, with some not included. The table lists fewer than 400,000 clones, 67% of them singletons, with roughly 6% in the top ten. Here the sequenced sample was PBMCs, taken after 36 months of ibrutinib treatment. The receptors here all came from a human donor with chronic lymphocytic leukemia.

The CDR3 nucleotides are TGTGCCAGCAGCCCCGACTGGGACTCCTACAATGAGCAGTTCTTC. This encodes CASSPDWDSYNEQFF. This chain connects TRBV28 to TRBJ2-1; D gene ambiguous. V lost 6 bases and J 0 bases, leaving 12 bases between the germline ends. The CDR3 extends over 15 amino acids. CDR1 is MDHEN, CDR2 SYDVKM, per germline. The full variable domain, its missing parts supplied by reference TRBV28 and TRBJ2-1, is DVKVTQSSRYLVKRTGEKVFLECVQDMDHENMFWYRQDPGLGLRLIYFSYDVKMKEKGDIPEGYSVSREKKERFSLILESASTNQTSMYLCASSPDWDSYNEQFFGPGTRLTVL.

This chain joins TRBV6-5 and TRBJ1-1; no clear D. V dropped 8 bases and J dropped 6 bases, with 22 bases sitting between them. The CDR3 runs 15 residues. Germline V gene sequence: CDR1 MNHEY, CDR2 SVGAGI. The CDR3: CASRDRAAPRAEAFF. The CDR3 DNA reads as TGTGCCAGCCGGGATCGGGCAGCCCCGAGGGCTGAAGCTTTCTTT.

The chain combines TRBV7-6 with TRBJ2-7; D gene uncertain. Per the germline V gene, CDR1 is SGHVS and CDR2 is FNYEAQ. Trimming shortened V by 2 bases and J by 6 bases, and 20 bases separated the two germline ends. The CDR3 is 16 amino acids. The CDR3 DNA reads as TGTGCCAGCAGCTTACTGGGCGGCGGAGACCCCTCCGAGCAGTACTTC. Translation gives CASSLLGGGDPSEQYF.

The chain is built from TRBV6-5 and TRBJ1-1, with 9 bases fitting TRBD1. The CDR3 has 14 residues. From germline, CDR1 is MNHEY and CDR2 SVGAGI. J lost 6 bases, V lost 5 bases, and 7 bases had no gene match. The CDR3 DNA is TGTGCCAGCAGTCCCCTTACAGGGGGCTCTGAAGCTTTCTTT. Translation: CASSPLTGGSEAFF.

The V and J genes are TRBV5-4 and TRBJ2-1, with 7 bases fitting TRBD2. This CDR3 has 16 amino acids. Trimming took 6 bases from V and 4 from J; bases not matched to a gene: 13. Germline-derived CDR1 and CDR2 are SGHNT and YYREEE (reference sequence). For the CDR3, the DNA is TGTGCCAGCAATTGGGGGGGGACTCGAACGTACAATGAGCAGTTCTTC. Residues: CASNWGGTRTYNEQFF. Full variable domain (rest looked up from reference TRBV5-4 and TRBJ2-1): ETGVTQSPTHLIKTRGQQVTLRCSSQSGHNTVSWYQQALGQGPQFIFQYYREEENGRGNFPPRFSGLQFPNYSSELNVNALELDDSALYLCASNWGGTRTYNEQFFGPGTRLTVL.

The chain uses TRBV10-1 and TRBJ2-3, with no clear D. This CDR3 is 12 amino acids long. Trimming pared 3 bases from V and 2 bases from J, leaving 3 bases between. CDR1 and CDR2 from the germline V gene are WNHNN and SYGVQD (reference sequence). The CDR3 region has the DNA TGCGCCAGCAGTGATAACACAGATACGCAGTATTTT. Translating gives CASSDNTDTQYF.

The table lists this clone with a count of one. This chain joins TRBV27 and TRBJ2-7, with TRBD1 identical over 7 bases. The CDR3 consists of 16 residues. Germline V lookup: CDR1 MNHEY, CDR2 SMNVEV (reference sequence). Losses at the gene ends were 1 base for V and 4 bases for J; bases not matched to a gene: 10. The CDR3 loop reads CASSLLWTGHFYEQYF. The CDR3 nucleotides are TGTGCCAGCAGTTTATTATGGACAGGTCACTTTTACGAGCAGTACTTC.

The rearrangement joins TRBV10-3 to TRBJ1-3; the D gene is possibly TRBD1 (5 bases). V was pared by 9 bases and J by 4 bases, with 10 bases between. The CDR3 is 12 residues long. Germline-derived CDR1 and CDR2 are ENHRY and SYGVKD. The chain's CDR3 is CAIQEGGNTIYF. The CDR3 DNA is TGTGCCATACAGGAAGGAGGAAACACCATATATTTT.

This clone has just a few counts. The gene calls are TRBV20-1 and TRBJ1-1; D remains ambiguous. Trimming removed 3 bases from V and 7 bases from J, with 9 bases in between. CDR3 length: 11 residues. CDR1 DFQATT and CDR2 SNEGSKA come from the germline V gene (reference sequence). The CDR3 protein is CSARLENEAFF. As DNA, the CDR3 is TGCAGTGCTAGGTTGGAGAATGAAGCTTTCTTT.

J is TRBJ2-7 and V is TRBV10-3; 7 bases are shared with TRBD1. J was trimmed by 5 bases and V by 6 bases; bases with no gene match: 7. This CDR3 spans 13 amino acids. Per germline, CDR1 ENHRY and CDR2 SYGVKD. DNA for the CDR3: TGTGCCATCAGCGGGACAGCCTTCGACGAGCAGTACTTC. Protein product: CAISGTAFDEQYF.

The chain is built from TRBV19 and TRBJ2-1; D gene uncertain. In germline, CDR1 is LNHDA, CDR2 SQIVND (reference sequence). Trimming pared 6 bases from V and 5 bases from J, leaving 5 bases between. The CDR3 is 11 amino acids. The CDR3 nucleotides read TGTGCCAGTAGAAGCAACAATGAGCAGTTCTTC. It is translated as CASRSNNEQFF.